Shown below are 15 T cell receptor beta chains from a single sample sequenced in a study of blood T cells in healthy people across ages. The authors ran a second PCR of about 7 to 11 cycles using a sample-barcoded 5' primer and a J-beta primer mix. Each CDR3 protein gets one entry after TCRdb re-called the 5' RACE reads with MiXCR. The sample contains around 800,000 distinct CDR3 sequences, roughly 46% of which appear only once. The source material was blood. Receptors were obtained from an elderly man in good health.

This clonotype was counted many times. V and J are TRBV5-1 and TRBJ1-1; D gene unclear. Germline V gives CDR1 SGHRS, CDR2 YFSETQ. V was shortened by 0 bases and J by 0 bases, with 9 bases between the two germline ends. The CDR3 spans 15 residues. The CDR3 DNA reads as TGCGCCAGCAGCTTGGCCGGTTCGATGAACACTGAAGCTTTCTTT. Translated: CASSLAGSMNTEAFF.

The chain is built from TRBV6-6 and TRBJ1-2; TRBD1 is a possible D gene (5 bases). V lost 5 bases, J lost 3 bases, and 7 bases lay in between. The CDR3 is 12 amino acids. Germline V lookup: CDR1 MNHNY, CDR2 SVGAGI (reference sequence). This CDR3 reads CASSKTDYGYTF. The DNA for the CDR3 is TGTGCCAGCAGTAAGACAGACTATGGCTACACCTTC.

In the case of this clonotype: A read error may be the cause here, since a much bigger clone is one base away. The chain is built from TRBV5-6 and TRBJ2-3, with a tentative D call TRBD2 (6 bases). The CDR3 is 19 amino acids. With 4 bases removed from V and 3 bases from J, the gap between germline ends came to 27 bases. Germline V gene sequence: CDR1 SGHDT, CDR2 YYEEEE. This CDR3 is CASSQGGDRQHQETDTQYF. CDR3 bases: TGTGCCAGCAGCCAGGGCGGGGATAGACAGCACCAAGAAACAGATACGCAGTATTTT.

J is TRBJ2-7 and V is TRBV20-1, with 16 bases that match TRBD2. The CDR3 length is 17 residues. The V and J ends lost 6 bases and 7 bases, in that order; junction bases with no gene match: 15. Per the germline V gene, CDR1 is DFQATT and CDR2 is SNEGSKA (reference sequence). CDR3 protein: CSAPTGTSGRAVEEQYF. The CDR3 coding sequence is TGCAGTGCCCCAACCGGGACTAGCGGGAGGGCCGTCGAGGAGCAGTACTTC.

This clonotype was recorded a few times. The CDR3, as DNA: TGCGCCAGCAGCTTGGAGTCTCCTAATGAAAAACTGTTTTTT. It yields the protein CASSLESPNEKLFF. The chain employs TRBV5-1 and TRBJ1-4; D ambiguous. The V end was cut by 0 bases, the J end by 3 bases, with 6 bases between. Per germline, CDR1 SGHRS and CDR2 YFSETQ. The CDR3 has 14 residues. Full variable domain (missing parts from reference TRBV5-1 and TRBJ1-4): KAGVTQTPRYLIKTRGQQVTLSCSPISGHRSVSWYQQTPGQGLQFLFEYFSETQRNKGNFPGRFSGRQFSNSRSEMNVSTLELGDSALYLCASSLESPNEKLFFGSGTQLSVL.

A word on this clonotype: At one end the junction does not follow the germline gene, possibly because of a read error. V usage is TRBV20-1 and J usage is TRBJ2-3, with 7 positions matching TRBD1. The germline V gene has CDR1 DFQATT and CDR2 SNEGSKA (reference sequence). CDR3 length equals 14 residues. The CDR3 sequence: CSAAGQVRTGTQYF. Here the CDR3 DNA reads TGCAGTGCAGCTGGACAGGTCCGCACAGGTACGCAGTATTTT.

The chain carries TRBV27 and TRBJ2-7; the match to TRBD1 covers 9 bases. The J segment lost 4 bases and the V segment lost 8 bases, leaving 18 bases of the junction unmatched. CDR1 is MNHEY and CDR2 is SMNVEV in the germline V gene (reference sequence). The CDR3 runs 17 residues. Here the CDR3 reads CASGIRTSGTGWYEQYF. In DNA form, the CDR3 reads TGTGCCAGCGGAATTAGAACCTCCGGGACAGGGTGGTACGAGCAGTACTTC.

The chain combines TRBV14 with TRBJ2-1; 10 nucleotides agree with TRBD2. Gene TRBJ2-7 matches the end of the DNA better, so the J call may be wrong. CDR3 length equals 17 residues. CDR1 SGHDN and CDR2 FVKESK come from the germline V gene. Written as DNA, the CDR3 is TGTGCCAGCAGCCAAGCGTCTAGCGGGGGAGCCTACAATGAGCAGTACTTC. Protein sequence: CASSQASSGGAYNEQYF.

The chain combines TRBV27 with TRBJ2-1; D is undetermined. Trimming removed 4 bases at V and 8 bases at J, with 12 bases between. This CDR3 comprises 13 residues. The germline V gene encodes CDR1 MNHEY and CDR2 SMNVEV (reference sequence). The CDR3 spells CASSSHPSDEQFF. The DNA of the CDR3 is TGTGCCAGCAGTTCCCACCCCTCGGATGAGCAGTTCTTC.

This clonotype turned up a few times. The chain employs TRBV29-1 and TRBJ1-2; possibly TRBD1 for D (5 bases). The germline CDR1 and CDR2 sequences are SQVTM and ANQGSEA. The CDR3 extends over 17 amino acids. With 1 base removed from V and 4 bases from J, the gap between germline ends came to 22 bases. CDR3 region: CSVEVSKWQGGVYGYTF. CDR3 bases: TGCAGCGTTGAAGTCAGTAAGTGGCAGGGCGGTGTCTATGGCTACACCTTC.

The chain has TRBV5-1 and TRBJ2-7; 7 nucleotides line up with TRBD2. The DNA end is a closer match to TRBJ2-5, so the J assignment may be wrong. The germline CDR1 and CDR2 sequences are SGHRS and YFSETQ. The CDR3 has 16 amino acids. CDR3: CASSLGPAGEGETQYF. CDR3 coding DNA: TGCGCCAGCAGCTTGGGGCCGGCGGGAGAAGGGGAGACCCAGTACTTC.

The chain links TRBV29-1 to TRBJ2-3; D is uncertain. CDR1 and CDR2 from the germline V gene are SQVTM and ANQGSEA. This CDR3 comprises 12 residues. The V end lost 5 bases, the J end lost 6 bases, and 12 bases lay between the germline ends. This chain's CDR3 is CSVSSQMDTQYF. As DNA, the CDR3 is TGCAGCGTTTCAAGCCAGATGGATACGCAGTATTTT.

V usage is TRBV5-1 and J usage is TRBJ2-5; D is undetermined. CDR1 and CDR2 (germline): SGHRS, YFSETQ. The CDR3 is 13 residues long. V lost 4 bases and J lost 5, with 12 bases in between. CDR3 nucleotide sequence: TGCGCCAGCAGCAGGCTGGGTCCGGAGACCCAGTACTTC. As protein: CASSRLGPETQYF. The whole variable domain, filled in from reference TRBV5-1 and TRBJ2-5, reads KAGVTQTPRYLIKTRGQQVTLSCSPISGHRSVSWYQQTPGQGLQFLFEYFSETQRNKGNFPGRFSGRQFSNSRSEMNVSTLELGDSALYLCASSRLGPETQYFGPGTRLLVL.

This sequence joins TRBV7-8 and TRBJ2-5, with a possible D match to TRBD1 (7 bases). The V end was cut by 2 bases, the J end by 4 bases, with 17 bases between. Germline V gene data show CDR1 as SGHVS and CDR2 as FQNEAQ. This CDR3 comprises 16 residues. The CDR3 nucleotides are TGTGCCAGCAGCTTATATGCCGCAGGGGGAGGAGAGACCCAGTACTTC. Translating it yields CASSLYAAGGGETQYF.

This chain connects TRBV10-3 to TRBJ2-3; 15 nucleotides match TRBD2. This CDR3 spans 16 amino acids. Germline values: CDR1 ENHRY, CDR2 SYGVKD. Losses at the gene ends were 10 bases for V and 8 bases for J; bases not matched to a gene: 13. CDR3: CATRTDSGLAGGTQYF. Written as DNA, the CDR3 is TGTGCCACCCGGACAGACTCGGGACTAGCGGGGGGTACGCAGTATTTT.